The rows below give T cell receptor beta chains drawn from one sample of a study of blood T cell repertoires in COVID-19. Sequencing was performed with immunoSEQ multiplex PCR; in TCRdb, only in-frame clones are kept and a portion is missing. The table has approximately 75,000 clones, 75% to 95% seen once. The sequenced sample was peripheral blood. Every receptor here comes from a human donor in a cohort sampled during active COVID-19. Both conserved end residues are part of each CDR3. Each record gives: D gene, V gene, clone size, J gene, CDR3 DNA, CDR3 protein. D genes are given only for firm matches. Expanded clones get a size class; other rows say once, few or many, or leave the size out.

-	TRBV30	-	TRBJ1-6	TGTGCCTGGAGTGTCCCCGGGGGTAATTCACCCCTCCACTTT	CAWSVPGGNSPLHF
-	TRBV18	-	TRBJ1-4	TGTGCCAGCTCACCTGACAGTATAAGGACTAATGAAAAACTGTTTTTT	CASSPDSIRTNEKLFF
TRBD1	TRBV24-1	-	TRBJ2-3	TGTGCCACCGAGCCGGGACAGGGGTCCACAGATACGCAGTATTTT	CATEPGQGSTDTQYF
TRBD2	TRBV9	-	TRBJ2-5	TGTGCCAGCAGCGTAGCAAGCGGGGGACAAAAAGAGACCCAGTACTTC	CASSVASGGQKETQYF
TRBD1	TRBV28	-	TRBJ1-5	TGTGCCAGCAGTTCACCAGGGGGTGGGAGCAATCAGCCCCAGCATTTT	CASSSPGGGSNQPQHF
TRBD2	TRBV28	-	TRBJ2-1	TGTGCCAGCAGTAGACTGGGGACTAGCGGCTACAATGAGCAGTTCTTC	CASSRLGTSGYNEQFF
TRBD1	TRBV28	-	TRBJ1-1	TGTGCCAGCAGTCCAGCCGGGACAGGGAACACTGAAGCTTTCTTT	CASSPAGTGNTEAFF
-	TRBV4-3	-	TRBJ1-6	TGCGCCAGCAGCCAAAGAGGAGCCCTGGAACCCCTCCACTTT	CASSQRGALEPLHF
TRBD1	TRBV4-1	-	TRBJ1-1	TGCGCCAGCAGCCAGGCCAAGACAGGGCTTGGGACTGAAGCTTTCTTT	CASSQAKTGLGTEAFF
TRBD1	TRBV9	-	TRBJ2-7	TGTGCCAGCAGCGTAGGGACAGGGACCTACGAGCAGTACTTC	CASSVGTGTYEQYF
-	TRBV6-5	-	TRBJ1-3	TGTGCCAGCAGTTACTCGTCAGAGTCGGGGGGAAACACCATATATTTT	CASSYSSESGGNTIYF
TRBD1	TRBV9	-	TRBJ2-7	TGTGCCAGCAGCGCCGGGACAGGGCAAGTTGTGCAGTACTTC	CASSAGTGQVVQYF
-	TRBV7-2	few	TRBJ1-4	TGTGCCAGCAGCCCTCCCAGGGGCTCAACTAATGAAAAACTGTTTTTT	CASSPPRGSTNEKLFF
TRBD2	TRBV10-1	-	TRBJ2-2	TGCGCCAGCAGTGGCCGGGTAGCGGGCCTGATCGGGGAGCTGTTTTTT	CASSGRVAGLIGELFF
-	TRBV24-1	-	TRBJ2-5	TGTGCCACCGGAGGGGGCCCCCAAGAGACCCAGTACTTC	CATGGGPQETQYF
TRBD1	TRBV5-1	-	TRBJ1-5	TGCGCCAGCAGCCCCGGGACAGGGGGCTGGGGCAATCAGCCCCAGCATTTT	CASSPGTGGWGNQPQHF
-	TRBV11-2	-	TRBJ1-6	TGTGCCAGCAGCTTAGCGGCCTATAATTCACCCCTCCACTTT	CASSLAAYNSPLHF
-	TRBV7-9	-	TRBJ1-2	TGTGCCAGCAGCTTAGCGTCAGGGGAGAACTATGGCTACACCTTC	CASSLASGENYGYTF
-	TRBV7-9	-	TRBJ1-2	TGTGCCAGCAGCTTGGTAAACAGTTTTTATGGCTACACCTTC	CASSLVNSFYGYTF
-	TRBV11-2	once	TRBJ2-2	TGTGCCAGCAGCAAACGGACTGTTACCGGGGAGCTGTTTTTT	CASSKRTVTGELFF
TRBD2	TRBV5-4	-	TRBJ2-5	TGTGCCAGCAGCTCGACTAGCGGGGGGGCATTTCCTGAGACCCAGTACTTC	CASSSTSGGAFPETQYF
TRBD1	TRBV6-5	-	TRBJ1-1	TGTGCCAGCAGAGCGACAGGGGGCAGGGGAACTGAAGCTTTCTTT	CASRATGGRGTEAFF
-	TRBV7-2	-	TRBJ2-7	TGTGCCAGCAGCTATGACAGCATAATAATCTACGAGCAGTACTTC	CASSYDSIIIYEQYF
-	TRBV6-6	-	TRBJ1-1	TGTGCCAGCACTAGGGGTTCCACTGAAGCTTTCTTT	CASTRGSTEAFF
TRBD2	TRBV29-1	once	TRBJ2-1	TGCAGCGTTGAAGGCAGGACTAGCGGGGGCCATATGCGTGAGCAGTTCTTC	CSVEGRTSGGHMREQFF
TRBD2	TRBV4-1	-	TRBJ2-3	TGCGCCAGCAGCCAGGAAGGGACTAGCGATGGCACAGATACGCAGTATTTT	CASSQEGTSDGTDTQYF
TRBD1	TRBV6-5	-	TRBJ1-1	TGTGCCAGCAGTTACTCGGACCCCGGACAGGGCACTGAAGCTTTCTTT	CASSYSDPGQGTEAFF
TRBD1	TRBV5-6	-	TRBJ2-7	TGTGCCAGCAGCTTCGACAGGGTTCCCTACGAGCAGTACTTC	CASSFDRVPYEQYF
TRBD1	TRBV28	-	TRBJ1-5	TGTGCCAGCAGTTTCCTGAGCCAGGGGGCTGGGGGTGGCAATCAGCCCCAGCATTTT	CASSFLSQGAGGGNQPQHF
TRBD1	TRBV9	-	TRBJ1-5	TGTGCCAGCAGCGCAGGACAGGCCCCGGGCCAGCCCCAGCATTTT	CASSAGQAPGQPQHF
-	TRBV3-1/TRBV3-2	-	TRBJ1-6	TGTGCCAGCAGCCCCAGCGTTAGCTCCTATAATTCACCCCTCCACTTT	CASSPSVSSYNSPLHF
TRBD1	TRBV2	once	TRBJ2-7	TGTGCCAGCACCTTAGCGCGTGGGACAGGGGGCAACGAGCAGTACTTC	CASTLARGTGGNEQYF
-	TRBV10-3	-	TRBJ1-4	TGTGCCATCAGTGAGTCTGGGGGCTCTAATGAAAAACTGTTTTTT	CAISESGGSNEKLFF
-	TRBV19	-	TRBJ2-7	TGTGCCAGTAGTATCAGGGGTGAGGTACGCGAGCAGTACTTC	CASSIRGEVREQYF
TRBD2	TRBV28	-	TRBJ2-3	TGTGCCAGCAGCCTTGCGGGGGGTGCTGAAGATACGCAGTATTTT	CASSLAGGAEDTQYF
TRBD2	TRBV6-5	-	TRBJ2-1	TGTGCCAGCACCCTAGCGGGGGGGGTCTACAATGAGCAGTTCTTC	CASTLAGGVYNEQFF
-	TRBV19	-	TRBJ1-3	TGTGCCAGTAGTGTTGGAGGTTCTCCTGGAAACACCATATATTTT	CASSVGGSPGNTIYF
-	TRBV5-1	-	TRBJ2-1	TGCGCCAGCAGCTTCGACAATGAGCAGTTCTTC	CASSFDNEQFF
-	TRBV5-6	-	TRBJ1-5	TGTGCCAGCAGCTCACGAGGGAGGAATCAGCCCCAGCATTTT	CASSSRGRNQPQHF
TRBD1	TRBV7-2	-	TRBJ1-6	TGTGCCAGCAGCTCTGGGACAGGACCTAATTCACCCCTCCACTTT	CASSSGTGPNSPLHF
-	TRBV6-5	-	TRBJ1-1	TGTGCCAGCAGTTACCCCGACACTGAAGCTTTCTTT	CASSYPDTEAFF
-	TRBV7-9	-	TRBJ2-7	TGTGCCAGCAGCGTCCAGGGGTACGAGCAGTACTTC	CASSVQGYEQYF
-	TRBV3-1/TRBV3-2	-	TRBJ1-3	TGTGCCAGCAGCCTGACTATAGGGGGAAACACCATATATTTT	CASSLTIGGNTIYF
TRBD2	TRBV6-5	-	TRBJ2-3	TGTGCCAGCAGAGCCTCGGGGGGAGGCCCAGATACGCAGTATTTT	CASRASGGGPDTQYF
TRBD1	TRBV19	-	TRBJ1-5	TGTGCCAGCCGACAGGGGAATCAGCCCCAGCATTTT	CASRQGNQPQHF
-	TRBV7-9	-	TRBJ1-1	TGTGCCAGCAGCCAAGACGGACTTAACACTGAAGCTTTCTTT	CASSQDGLNTEAFF
TRBD1	TRBV9	-	TRBJ2-3	TGTGCCAGCAGCCTAGAAGGAAAGGGGGCAGCAACTAGCACAGATACGCAGTATTTT	CASSLEGKGAATSTDTQYF
-	TRBV12-3/TRBV12-4	medium-sized	TRBJ1-1	TGTGCCAGCAGTTCCACAGGGAAAGCTTTCTTT	CASSSTGKAFF
TRBD1	TRBV24-1	-	TRBJ1-2	TGTGCCCCCGTACAGGGGGGGGGCTACACCTTC	CAPVQGGGYTF
TRBD1	TRBV7-9	-	TRBJ1-3	TGTGCCAGCAGCTTAGTTGCCGGGACAGAGGGAAACACCATATATTTT	CASSLVAGTEGNTIYF
-	TRBV7-9	-	TRBJ2-3	TGTGCCAGCAGCTTAGAGGCAATGGGTCAGCGGGTGATCTCAGATACGCAGTATTTT	CASSLEAMGQRVISDTQYF